This is a list of T cell receptor beta chains from one sample in a study of T cell responses to AZD1222 COVID-19 vaccine. The method was immunoSEQ multiplex PCR; TCRdb's version includes in-frame clones alone and lacks a portion of them. The sample includes 150,000 to 200,000 clones, 80% to 95% of them seen just once. The sample here was peripheral blood, taken on day 0 of AZD1222 vaccination. All receptors derive from an adult in good health. The CDR3 runs from the conserved cysteine through the conserved F or W. Each record gives: V gene, CDR3 length, D gene, J gene, clone size, CDR3 protein, CDR3 DNA. A D gene is named only where the DNA matches it firmly. Not every row has a clone size; where given, it reads once, few, many or a size class.

TRBV28	15	TRBD1	TRBJ1-6	once	CASSLGQGYNSPLHF	TGTGCCAGCAGCCTAGGACAGGGCTATAATTCACCCCTCCACTTT
TRBV7-9	18	TRBD1	TRBJ2-1	-	CASSRQGTSARDYNEQFF	TGTGCCAGCAGCCGACAGGGGACCTCCGCCCGGGACTACAATGAGCAGTTCTTC
TRBV18	19	-	TRBJ1-3	-	CASSPTPWAGRRSGNTIYF	TGTGCCAGCTCACCCACCCCTTGGGCAGGACGTCGCTCTGGAAACACCATATATTTT
TRBV5-1	13	-	TRBJ2-5	-	CASRSWSSETQYF	TGCGCCAGCAGATCATGGTCCTCGGAGACCCAGTACTTC
TRBV3-1/TRBV3-2	15	-	TRBJ1-6	few	CASSQGGTYNSPLHF	TGTGCCAGCAGCCAAGGGGGGACCTATAATTCACCCCTCCACTTT
TRBV4-2	16	-	TRBJ1-5	-	CASGETAEYSNQPQHF	TGTGCCAGCGGTGAGACAGCTGAATATAGCAATCAGCCCCAGCATTTT
TRBV27	12	TRBD1	TRBJ1-1	-	CASTGGNTEAFF	TGTGCCAGCACAGGGGGGAACACTGAAGCTTTCTTT
TRBV6-5	14	-	TRBJ1-5	-	CASSKRGGGQPQHF	TGTGCCAGCAGTAAACGGGGGGGCGGTCAGCCCCAGCATTTT
TRBV30	14	TRBD1	TRBJ1-2	-	CAWSRQGGDYGYTF	TGTGCCTGGAGTCGACAGGGGGGCGACTATGGCTACACCTTC
TRBV6-6	13	-	TRBJ2-3	-	CASSYLGADTQYF	TGTGCCAGCAGTTATTTGGGGGCAGATACGCAGTATTTT
TRBV12-3/TRBV12-4	13	-	TRBJ2-1	-	CASTMGGIDEQFF	TGTGCCAGCACCATGGGAGGTATCGATGAGCAGTTCTTC
TRBV4-3	13	-	TRBJ2-3	-	CASSRSYTDTQYF	TGCGCCAGCAGCCGTTCCTACACAGATACGCAGTATTTT
TRBV6-5	14	-	TRBJ2-5	once	CASSYSGGRETQYF	TGTGCCAGCAGTTACTCGGGGGGGCGAGAGACCCAGTACTTC
TRBV28	13	-	TRBJ1-2	-	CATDGGVPYGYTF	TGTGCCACCGACGGGGGGGTCCCCTATGGCTACACCTTC
TRBV11-2	13	-	TRBJ1-2	-	CASSLAGAYGYTF	TGTGCCAGCAGCTTAGCTGGGGCGTATGGCTACACCTTC
TRBV19	15	TRBD2	TRBJ2-2	once	CASSAGLAGYGELFF	TGTGCCAGTAGCGCGGGACTAGCGGGATACGGGGAGCTGTTTTTT
TRBV7-2	14	-	TRBJ1-4	-	CASSQQGTNEKLFF	TGTGCCAGCAGCCAACAGGGAACTAATGAAAAACTGTTTTTT
TRBV19	15	-	TRBJ1-5	-	CASSADPRGNQPQHF	TGTGCCAGTAGTGCTGACCCCCGGGGCAATCAGCCCCAGCATTTT
TRBV4-1	15	TRBD1	TRBJ2-5	-	CASSQELRGRETQYF	TGCGCCAGCAGCCAAGAACTCAGGGGGCGGGAGACCCAGTACTTC
TRBV7-9	12	-	TRBJ1-6	-	CASSIPTSPLHF	TGTGCCAGCAGCATCCCGACTTCACCCCTCCACTTT
TRBV3-1/TRBV3-2	12	-	TRBJ2-7	-	CASSQANREQYF	TGTGCCAGCAGCCAAGCGAACCGCGAGCAGTACTTC
TRBV19	15	-	TRBJ1-1	-	CASSIRGRGTGEAFF	TGTGCCAGTAGTATTCGGGGGAGGGGAACAGGTGAAGCTTTCTTT
TRBV9	15	TRBD2	TRBJ2-7	-	CASSVGGLAGHEQYF	TGTGCCAGCAGCGTAGGCGGACTAGCGGGACACGAGCAGTACTTC
TRBV18	16	TRBD2	TRBJ2-1	-	CASSPERGLADNEQFF	TGTGCCAGCTCACCCGAGAGGGGACTAGCCGACAATGAGCAGTTCTTC
TRBV3-1/TRBV3-2	15	-	TRBJ1-2	-	CASSRTGLGGYGYTF	TGTGCCAGCAGCCGCACAGGGTTGGGTGGCTATGGCTACACCTTC
TRBV5-1	12	-	TRBJ1-2	once	CASRGAEDGYTF	TGCGCCAGCAGAGGGGCCGAGGATGGCTACACCTTC
TRBV19	15	TRBD1	TRBJ2-7	-	CASSSPGQGAHEQYF	TGTGCCAGTAGTTCTCCTGGACAGGGAGCCCACGAGCAGTACTTC
TRBV6-5	14	-	TRBJ1-4	-	CASAGGTTNEKLFF	TGTGCCAGCGCCGGCGGGACAACTAATGAAAAACTGTTTTTT
TRBV12-3/TRBV12-4	13	TRBD1	TRBJ2-7	-	CASTPTGYGEQYF	TGTGCCAGCACCCCGACAGGGTATGGCGAGCAGTACTTC
TRBV5-4	17	TRBD1	TRBJ2-7	-	CASSFSGTGRPSYEQYF	TGTGCCAGCAGCTTTTCCGGGACAGGGAGACCTTCCTACGAGCAGTACTTC
TRBV28	13	TRBD1	TRBJ1-4	-	CANTGGAGEKLFF	TGTGCCAACACAGGGGGCGCGGGAGAAAAACTGTTTTTT
TRBV7-8	14	-	TRBJ1-5	-	CASSGWESNQPQHF	TGTGCCAGCAGCGGGTGGGAGTCCAATCAGCCCCAGCATTTT
TRBV6-5	10	-	TRBJ2-7	few	CASSTYEQYF	TGTGCCAGCAGTACCTACGAGCAGTACTTC
TRBV5-1	16	TRBD2	TRBJ2-7	-	CASSPGLAGGSYEQYF	TGCGCCAGCAGCCCGGGGCTAGCGGGAGGATCCTACGAGCAGTACTTC
TRBV7-2	15	-	TRBJ1-6	once	CASSLAKAENSPLHF	TGTGCCAGCAGCTTAGCGAAGGCAGAGAATTCACCCCTCCACTTT
TRBV9	14	-	TRBJ1-4	-	CASSVWTTNEKLFF	TGTGCCAGCAGCGTATGGACTACTAATGAAAAACTGTTTTTT
TRBV3-1/TRBV3-2	14	-	TRBJ1-2	-	CASSSGAGRDGYTF	TGTGCCAGCAGCTCTGGGGCTGGGCGAGACGGCTACACCTTC
TRBV3-1/TRBV3-2	14	-	TRBJ1-5	-	CASSQAGFNQPQHF	TGTGCCAGCAGCCAAGCAGGGTTCAATCAGCCCCAGCATTTT
TRBV30	16	TRBD1	TRBJ1-4	once	CAWQMTGPTTNEKLFF	TGTGCCTGGCAAATGACAGGGCCTACAACTAATGAAAAACTGTTTTTT
TRBV6-2/TRBV6-3	14	-	TRBJ2-7	-	CASSYSSRGYEQYF	TGTGCCAGCAGTTACTCGAGTAGGGGGTACGAGCAGTACTTC